This T cell receptor (beta chain) is from a study of cytomegalovirus exposure and HLA in healthy donors (dated by TCRdb to about 2017). Study-wide context: An earlier analysis of 587 of the donors reported approximately 280 Gb of sequence data and 117 million unique TCR beta sequences obtained from about 180 million T cells. To predict cytomegalovirus infection status, the study combined high-throughput TCR immunosequencing, statistical association of individual TCRs with disease status, and machine learning. Besides the first cohort of under 700 subjects, a separate validation cohort made up of 120 or so different subjects was used. Among roughly 400 genotyped donors of the cohort, an average of approximately 240,000 unique TCR beta nucleotide sequences were sequenced per donor, roughly 20% of them non-productive. About 5 DR-DQ haplotypes were handled as single units for association and clustering, since linkage in the cohort was strong. The number of donors typed differed by locus, with 629-630 for A, B, C, DRB1 and DQB1, 522 for DQA1, approximately 570 for DPA1, and about 450 for DPB1. Alongside the repertoire data, information on donor age, sex, ethnicity and CMV serostatus was compiled. To study patterns of TCR occurrence, a later analysis re-analyzed previously published TCR beta repertoires from around 700 donors and added high-resolution HLA genotyping. The T cell repertoires of several hundred subjects were profiled by immunosequencing and related to cytomegalovirus serostatus. In a later genetic analysis, genome-wide SNP genotypes for about three fifths of the roughly 670 donors were used, and that subset was treated as a discovery cohort. All discovery cohort repertoires had been generated on a single sequencing platform. An early release covering just under 650 HLA-typed donors comprised 300 to 350 gigabases of sequencing data and tens of millions of unique TCR sequences. Class I and class II HLA loci were covered by the typing at four-digit resolution. To decide whether each TCR beta V gene segment behaved as functional or pseudogenic, an earlier analysis of some 580 of the donors relied on high-throughput TCR beta sequencing. Of the 398 genotyped donors, 70% to 90% were placed in the genetic ancestry cluster associated with self-reported Caucasian donors. The study aimed to test whether signatures of past pathogen exposure could be identified by cataloging public T cell receptors. Rather than drawing on any new phenotypic data, the later analysis identified candidate immune exposures from TCR beta sequences and the way those sequences occurred across donors. Results the study describes overall, beyond this receptor: The cohort was sequenced for TCR beta chains only, and without alpha or paired-chain data the features that could be detected were limited. In a later analysis, TCR association rates were found to vary across HLA loci, with the most associated TCRs seen for DRB1 alleles and the fewest for HLA-C alleles. A cluster of highly shared sequence variants was judged likely to represent a technical artifact of the sequencing pipeline. Because counts were too low, seventeen rarely observed V segments, including chromosome 9 orphons, were left out of the earlier analysis of a few hundred of the donors. Across donors, most TCR sequences were observed very rarely, whereas some public TCRs were present in many individuals. According to a later analysis, parvovirus B19, influenza, CMV and Epstein-Barr virus appeared linked to several top co-occurrence clusters. The classifier was reported to diagnose cytomegalovirus status with high specificity and sensitivity in both the original and validation cohorts. Linkage disequilibrium might explain the correlated functional status among segregating V segments, but an unknown experimental factor could not be ruled out. The presence/absence analyses assumed that sequencing depth was roughly uniform across donors, and that assumption may not be true. In a later analysis, HLA-associated TCR beta chains showed more clonal expansion and lower generation probabilities than non-associated chains that were equally common. Immune exposure information for the cohort was limited to CMV serostatus. A further reported finding was that TCR beta sequences accurately predicted the HLA-A and HLA-B alleles for most subjects in the first cohort. V-gene and J-gene trimming of TCR beta chains was associated with a missense DCLRE1C variant in a later genetic analysis, and the association was replicated in an independent cohort. Because the 87-base-pair reads could not distinguish some IMGT-functional V segments, including TRBV6-2 and TRBV6-3, those segments were excluded. A later analysis found that most CMV-associated TCR beta chains appeared HLA-restricted, with HLA associations seemingly driven largely by CMV exposure. In a later genetic analysis, fewer N-insertions in productive TCRs were reported among donors in an Asian-associated ancestry cluster than the roughly 700-donor mean. Strong co-occurrence of HLA alleles, especially DR and DQ, made assigning TCR associations to individual alleles difficult. Because HLA typing was unavailable for some donors at each locus, only the typed subset was used in association tests. The study gave a list of under 200 TCR beta chains associated with cytomegalovirus. A later analysis associated approximately 17,000 TCR beta sequences with specific HLA alleles at a false discovery rate of 0.05. The authors suggested that the approach could potentially be generalized to other disease states and immunological phenotypes. Broadly in line with IMGT annotations, most TCR beta V segments showed up in productive rearrangements about 90% or about 30% of the time in an earlier analysis of under 700 of the donors. In vitro tests confirmed that a few of the cytomegalovirus-associated TCR beta chains recognize cytomegalovirus antigens.

A word on this clone: Which antigen it targets is not known. No per-base quality is available; no much larger clone lies one base away.

The cohort comprised under 700 healthy bone marrow donors. At the time of sampling, every cohort member was nominally healthy, though immune exposures that went unrecorded were likely present. The donor was CMV seronegative and belonged to the group of 352 seronegative cohort members. A peripheral blood sample was provided by each donor, and peripheral blood mononuclear cells were used for TCR beta sequencing. Genomic DNA was extracted from the blood cell samples with the Qiagen DNeasy Blood Extraction Kit. Inclusive of the bounding cysteine and phenylalanine, the CDR3 is 15 residues long. The sequence is cut down to CDR3 DNA, 45 bases in frame from base 1. The junction shows trimming of 1 base on V and 4 bases on J, plus 13 bases between the germline ends. The CDR1 and CDR2 encoded by the germline V gene are MGHRA and YSYEKL. Receptor amplification or capture employed the immunoSEQ multiplex PCR assay. A mixture of 60 forward primers for TCR Vbeta segments and 13 reverse primers for TCR Jbeta segments was used in the multiplex PCR. Amplification of the CDR3 region of rearranged TCR beta genes was performed with a multiplex PCR assay on genomic DNA. The amplified TCR beta libraries were sequenced on the Illumina HiSeq System as 87-base-pair reads. The source study handled its data this way. A later analysis counted about 80 million unique TCR beta chains across the 650 to 700 repertoires, and 9 million to 14 million of these chains were shared by at least two donors. Raw reads were error-corrected and collapsed into unique sequences with a nearest-neighbor algorithm that merged closely related sequences to remove PCR and sequencing errors. To assign V, D and J gene segments, CDR3 sequences were aligned to IMGT reference sequences. For a sequence to be retained, a match of at least six nucleotides was required to both a V gene segment and a J gene segment. Rearrangements were classified as productive when the CDR3 lacked stop codons and remained in frame with V and J, and all other rearrangements were classified as non-productive. Following IMGT convention, CDR3 was defined as the stretch from the second conserved V-encoded cysteine to the conserved J-encoded phenylalanine. In an earlier analysis of roughly 580 of the donors, sequences lacking an unambiguous match to a single V gene segment were excluded. An earlier analysis of a few hundred of the donors called V segments functional above 56.7% productive rearrangements and segregating when the between-donor standard deviation exceeded 5%. A statistical classification framework was built to diagnose cytomegalovirus status from the catalog of TCR beta chain sequences. In a later analysis, V and J genes were assigned by comparing TCR nucleotide sequences against IMGT/GENE-DB human TR gene sequences. In a later analysis, CDR3 sequences and most-parsimonious VDJ recombination scenarios were assigned using the TCRdist pipeline. In a later analysis, every TCR beta chain was defined by the combination of its CDR3 amino acid sequence and its V-gene family, and reads without a unique V-gene family were dropped. A later analysis removed 592 highly shared, low-generation-probability nucleotide sequences to deal with suspected cross-contamination and a sequencing artifact. For each public chain, a later analysis derived a clonal expansion index from normalized ranks of inferred template counts within each repertoire. Generation probabilities in a later analysis came from a VDJ recombination model fitted to out-of-frame rearrangements, and those results were checked against IGoR. A later analysis scored TCR-TCR, TCR-HLA and TCR-CMV co-occurrence with hypergeometric tests, applying a repertoire-size bias correction to TCR pairs. False discovery rates were estimated in a later analysis by permuting HLA or CMV assignments 20 times. In a later analysis, co-occurring TCRs were grouped using DBSCAN, and TCRdist sequence similarity was added for clustering within HLA-allele-positive subsets. Co-occurrence clustering excluded repertoires with fewer than 30,000 or more than 120,000 public chains, plus five with anomalous nucleotide sharing. Sourced from immuneACCESS, this table was stored by TCRdb with only in-frame sequences that have V and J called. A share of the clones is absent; for the studies checked, an unresolved V gene accounts for under half, and the remainder has no known explanation. V, J and clone size are taken as reported in that table, and D and trimming were inferred from the DNA itself. The sample table shows 200,000 to 250,000 clones, and around 77% are seen once. Just under 3% of the sample is in the top ten clones.

This clonotype originated in a woman in her 30s in good health and CMV-seronegative. The sequencing input was PBMCs. The sequence joins TRBV4-1 to TRBJ1-2; a tentative D match to TRBD1 spans 6 bases. The nucleotides read TGCGCCAGCAGCCAAGTTTACGGACAGAGCTATGGCTACACCTTC. Its protein product is CASSQVYGQSYGYTF.